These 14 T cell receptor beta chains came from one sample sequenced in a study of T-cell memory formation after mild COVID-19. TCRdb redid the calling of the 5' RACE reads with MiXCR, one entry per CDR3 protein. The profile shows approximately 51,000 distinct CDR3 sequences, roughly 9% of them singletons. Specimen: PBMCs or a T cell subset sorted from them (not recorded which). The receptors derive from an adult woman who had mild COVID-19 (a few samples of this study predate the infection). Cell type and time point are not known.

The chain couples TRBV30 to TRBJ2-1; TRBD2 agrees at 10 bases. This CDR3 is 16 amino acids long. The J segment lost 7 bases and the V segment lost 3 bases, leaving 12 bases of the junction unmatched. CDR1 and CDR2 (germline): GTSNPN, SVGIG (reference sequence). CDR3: CAWSQMGLARGNEQFF. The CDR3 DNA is TGTGCCTGGAGCCAAATGGGACTAGCGAGAGGGAATGAGCAGTTCTTC.

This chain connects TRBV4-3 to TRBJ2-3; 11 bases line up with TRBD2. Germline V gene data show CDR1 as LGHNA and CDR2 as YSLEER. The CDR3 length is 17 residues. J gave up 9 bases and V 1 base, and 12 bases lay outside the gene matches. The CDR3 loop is CASSQVTSGGPIGTQYF. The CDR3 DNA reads TGCGCCAGCAGCCAAGTTACTAGCGGGGGTCCAATCGGGACGCAGTATTTT.

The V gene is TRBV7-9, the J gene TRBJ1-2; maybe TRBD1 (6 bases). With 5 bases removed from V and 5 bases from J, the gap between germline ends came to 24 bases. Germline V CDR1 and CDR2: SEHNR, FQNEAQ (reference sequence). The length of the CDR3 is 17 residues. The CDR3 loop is CASSRVGRWGTTYGYTF. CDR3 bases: TGTGCCAGCAGCAGAGTTGGACGATGGGGGACAACTTATGGCTACACCTTC.

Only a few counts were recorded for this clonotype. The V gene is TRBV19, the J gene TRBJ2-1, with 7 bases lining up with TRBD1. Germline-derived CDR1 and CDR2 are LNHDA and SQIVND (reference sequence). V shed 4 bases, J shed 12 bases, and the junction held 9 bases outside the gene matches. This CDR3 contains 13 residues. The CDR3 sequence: CASSKDRVGSQFF. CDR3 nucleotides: TGTGCCAGTAGTAAAGACAGGGTAGGGTCGCAGTTCTTC.

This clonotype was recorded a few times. In DNA, the CDR3 is TGTGCCATCAGCGAGAGGGGGACTAGTAGTCTCAATGAGCAGTTCTTC. Its translation: CAISERGTSSLNEQFF. This chain joins TRBV10-3 and TRBJ2-1, with TRBD2 matching 8 bases. Trimming cost V 6 bases and J 6 bases; bases outside gene matches: 13. This CDR3 contains 16 residues. Germline CDR1 ENHRY, CDR2 SYGVKD.

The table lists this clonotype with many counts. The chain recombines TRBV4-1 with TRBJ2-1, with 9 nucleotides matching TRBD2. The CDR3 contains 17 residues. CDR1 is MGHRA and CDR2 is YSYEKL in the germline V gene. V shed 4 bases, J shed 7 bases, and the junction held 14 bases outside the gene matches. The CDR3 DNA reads TGCGCCAGCAGCCCTCGACTATCAAGCGGGGGGTCAAATGAGCAGTTCTTC. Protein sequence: CASSPRLSSGGSNEQFF.

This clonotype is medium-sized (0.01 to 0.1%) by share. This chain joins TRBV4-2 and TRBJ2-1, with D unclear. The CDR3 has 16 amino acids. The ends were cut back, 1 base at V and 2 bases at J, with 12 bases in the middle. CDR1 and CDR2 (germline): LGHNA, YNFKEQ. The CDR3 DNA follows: TGTGCCAGCAGCCAAGCTCCCAGAGGCACCTACAATGAGCAGTTCTTC. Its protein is CASSQAPRGTYNEQFF.

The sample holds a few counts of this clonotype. CDR3 sequence reads: CSVNRGSSGETQYF. In nucleotides, the CDR3 is TGCAGCGTCAATAGGGGGTCTAGCGGAGAGACCCAGTACTTC. This chain joins TRBV29-1 and TRBJ2-5, with D possibly being TRBD2 (7 bases). The CDR3 contains 14 residues. The germline V gene has CDR1 SQVTM and CDR2 ANQGSEA. V was trimmed by 6 bases and J by 4 bases, leaving 18 bases between them. Together with reference TRBV29-1 and TRBJ2-5, the CDR3 gives the full variable domain: SAVISQKPSRDICQRGTSLTIQCQVDSQVTMMFWYRQQPGQSLTLIATANQGSEATYESGFVIDKFPISRPNLTFSTLTVSNMSPEDSSIYLCSVNRGSSGETQYFGPGTRLLVL.

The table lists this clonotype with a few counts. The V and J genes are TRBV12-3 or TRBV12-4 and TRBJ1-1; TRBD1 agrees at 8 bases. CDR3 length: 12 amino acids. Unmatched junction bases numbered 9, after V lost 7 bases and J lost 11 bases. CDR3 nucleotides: TGTGCCAGCATTTCCCGGACAGGGTCGGCTTTCTTT. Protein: CASISRTGSAFF.

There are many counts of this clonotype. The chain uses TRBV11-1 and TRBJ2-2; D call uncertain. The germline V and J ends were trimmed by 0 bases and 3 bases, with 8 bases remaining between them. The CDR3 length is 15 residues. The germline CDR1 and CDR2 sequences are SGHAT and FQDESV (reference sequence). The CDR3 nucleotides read TGTGCCAGCAGCTTAGCGCCGACTTACACCGGGGAGCTGTTTTTT. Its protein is CASSLAPTYTGELFF.

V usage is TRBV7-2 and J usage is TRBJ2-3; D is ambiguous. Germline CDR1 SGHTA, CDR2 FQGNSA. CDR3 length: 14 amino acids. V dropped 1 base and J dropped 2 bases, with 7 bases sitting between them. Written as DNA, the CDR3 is TGTGCCAGCAGCTTAGTACAGCCCACAGATACGCAGTATTTT. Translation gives CASSLVQPTDTQYF.

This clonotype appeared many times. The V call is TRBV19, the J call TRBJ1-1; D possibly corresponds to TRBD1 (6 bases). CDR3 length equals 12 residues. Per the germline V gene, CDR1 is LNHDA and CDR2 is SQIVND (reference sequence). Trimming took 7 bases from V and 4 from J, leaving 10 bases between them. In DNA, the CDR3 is TGTGCCAGTATCAAACAGGGCACTGAAGCTTTCTTT. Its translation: CASIKQGTEAFF.

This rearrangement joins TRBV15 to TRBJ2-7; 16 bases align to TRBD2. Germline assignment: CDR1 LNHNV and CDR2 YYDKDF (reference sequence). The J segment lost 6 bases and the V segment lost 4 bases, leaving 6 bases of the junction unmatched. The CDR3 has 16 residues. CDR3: CATSKAGTSGRVEQYF. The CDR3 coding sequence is TGTGCCACCAGCAAAGCCGGGACTAGCGGGAGGGTCGAGCAGTACTTC.

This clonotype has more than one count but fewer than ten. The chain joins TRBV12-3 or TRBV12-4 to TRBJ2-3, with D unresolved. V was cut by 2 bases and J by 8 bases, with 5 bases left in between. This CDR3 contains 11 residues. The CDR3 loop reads CASSLKGTQYF. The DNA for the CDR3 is TGTGCCAGCAGTTTAAAGGGTACGCAGTATTTT.